Below are 21 T cell receptor beta chains sequenced from a single sample in a study of cytomegalovirus exposure and HLA in healthy donors. PCR involved 60 Vbeta and 13 Jbeta primers. Data came from immunoSEQ multiplex PCR; TCRdb stores just in-frame clones and leaves some out. The data hold 170,000 or so clones, with 70% to 80% observed a single time. Input material: PBMCs. The source of these receptors is a woman in her thirties in good health and CMV-seropositive.

V gene TRBV30 combines with J gene TRBJ1-6; D is uncertain. This CDR3 contains 13 residues. Germline CDR1 and CDR2: GTSNPN and SVGIG (reference sequence). Between the trimmed V and J ends, which lost 1 base and 8 bases, there was a span of 9 bases. CDR3 coding DNA: TGTGCCTGGAGTGAAAACGCGGATTCACCCCTCCACTTT. As protein: CAWSENADSPLHF.

In this sample, this clone turned up once. The rearrangement links TRBV12-5 to TRBJ2-1, with 8 nucleotides matching TRBD1. V dropped 1 base and J dropped 9; count of bases not matched to a gene: 5. The CDR3 has 14 residues. Germline-derived CDR1 and CDR2 are LGHNT and FRNRAP. The CDR3 is CASGLDITGGEQFF. In nucleotides, the CDR3 is TGTGCTAGTGGTTTGGACATAACAGGGGGTGAGCAGTTCTTC. The full variable domain, with the rest looked up from reference TRBV12-5 and TRBJ2-1, is DARVTQTPRHKVTEMGQEVTMRCQPILGHNTVFWYRQTMMQGLELLAYFRNRAPLDDSGMPKDRFSAEMPDATLATLKIQPSEPRDSAVYFCASGLDITGGEQFFGPGTRLTVL.

V and J are TRBV19 and TRBJ1-2; D is unclear. Per the germline V gene, CDR1 is LNHDA and CDR2 is SQIVND (reference sequence). The CDR3 totals 14 residues. The V and J ends lost 5 bases and 8 bases respectively, with 18 bases between them. This chain's CDR3 is CASSPQRGSGGYTF. Written as DNA, the CDR3 is TGTGCCAGTAGTCCCCAACGTGGGAGCGGGGGCTACACCTTC.

This clone showed up just once. This sequence joins TRBV28 and TRBJ2-7; 7 bases align to TRBD1. From germline, CDR1 is MDHEN and CDR2 SYDVKM. With V trimmed by 6 bases and J by 0 bases, 8 bases remained unmatched. The CDR3 sequence is 15 residues long. DNA for the CDR3: TGTGCCAGCAGACCGCAGACAGGGTTCTCCTACGAGCAGTACTTC. Its translation is CASRPQTGFSYEQYF.

The V and J genes are TRBV13 and TRBJ2-3, with D possibly TRBD2 on 5 matching bases. In germline, CDR1 is PRHDT, CDR2 FYEKMQ (reference sequence). The CDR3 length is 16 residues. Trimming shortened V by 5 bases and J by 2 bases, and 17 bases separated the two germline ends. The CDR3 sequence is CASSMPGRGFTDTQYF. CDR3 nucleotide sequence: TGTGCCAGCAGCATGCCCGGACGGGGATTCACAGATACGCAGTATTTT.

The chain recombines TRBV27 with TRBJ1-2; TRBD1 is a possible D gene (5 bases). Germline loops: CDR1 MNHEY, CDR2 SMNVEV (reference sequence). V was pared by 5 bases and J by 4 bases, with 8 bases between. CDR3 length equals 12 residues. CDR3 nucleotides: TGTGCCAGCAGTGGGGGACTCTATGGCTACACCTTC. It codes for CASSGGLYGYTF.

The gene calls are TRBV2 and TRBJ1-1; D remains ambiguous. CDR3 length equals 14 residues. Per germline, CDR1 SNHLY and CDR2 FYNNEI. Trimming left V 10 bases short and J 1 base short, with 16 bases between. This CDR3 is CATLEGLGNTEAFF. DNA of the CDR3: TGTGCCACCCTAGAGGGCCTCGGGAACACTGAAGCTTTCTTT.

Only a few counts were recorded for this clone. The V and J genes are TRBV28 and TRBJ1-1; D unclear. This CDR3 comprises 13 residues. V lost 8 bases and J lost 0, with 10 bases in between. CDR1 is MDHEN and CDR2 is SYDVKM in the germline V gene. CDR3 nucleotide sequence: TGTGCCAGCGGCCCATATTTGAACACTGAAGCTTTCTTT. Translation gives CASGPYLNTEAFF.

This clone has more than one count but fewer than ten. The chain employs TRBV6-1 and TRBJ1-1, with no clear D. Germline V lookup: CDR1 MNHNS, CDR2 SASEGT. V was clipped by 7 bases and J by 5 bases, with 14 bases between them. The CDR3 is 13 residues long. The CDR3 DNA follows: TGTGCCAGCATCCAGGCGGGGAGAACTGAAGCTTTCTTT. Translated: CASIQAGRTEAFF.

The chain has TRBV6-1 and TRBJ2-1; 10 nucleotides align to TRBD2. The CDR3 spans 15 residues. Germline V CDR1 and CDR2: MNHNS, SASEGT. With V trimmed by 6 bases and J by 2 bases, 4 bases remained unmatched. For the CDR3, the DNA is TGTGCCAGCAGGGTCACTAGCGGGGCCTACAATGAGCAGTTCTTC. This gives the protein CASRVTSGAYNEQFF.

The chain couples TRBV9 to TRBJ2-3; TRBD2 matches at 12 bases. Germline V gives CDR1 SGDLS, CDR2 YYNGEE. The CDR3 is 18 residues long. The junction had 5 bases not matched to a gene; V was cut back by 0 bases and J by 0 bases. CDR3 DNA: TGTGCCAGCAGCGTAGGTCGTCTAGCGGGAGGGAGCACAGATACGCAGTATTTT. This gives the protein CASSVGRLAGGSTDTQYF.

This clone was observed a handful of times. The chain carries TRBV30 and TRBJ1-5; D is unresolved. This CDR3 region has 15 residues. The germline V gene has CDR1 GTSNPN and CDR2 SVGIG (reference sequence). V was clipped by 1 base and J by 2 bases, with 12 bases between them. CDR3 sequence reads: CAWSAAGKGNQPQHF. CDR3 bases: TGTGCCTGGAGTGCGGCAGGAAAGGGCAATCAGCCCCAGCATTTT.

The genes are TRBV18 and TRBJ2-7; 15 bases match TRBD2. Germline-derived CDR1 and CDR2 are KGHSH and LQKENI. J was trimmed by 5 bases and V by 3 bases; bases with no gene match: 2. This CDR3 comprises 15 residues. This CDR3 reads CASSPGTSGRNEQYF. CDR3 coding DNA: TGTGCCAGCTCACCGGGGACTAGCGGGAGGAACGAGCAGTACTTC. Using reference TRBV18 and TRBJ2-7 for the parts outside the CDR3, the full variable domain is NAGVMQNPRHLVRRRGQEARLRCSPMKGHSHVYWYRQLPEEGLKFMVYLQKENIIDESGMPKERFSAEFPKEGPSILRIQQVVRGDSAAYFCASSPGTSGRNEQYFGPGTRLTVT.

This clone was seen more than once but under ten times. Other nucleotide sequences from this sample produce the same CDR3. This chain connects TRBV5-1 to TRBJ2-3; D gene unclear. V lost 0 bases, J lost 4 bases, and 3 bases lay in between. CDR3 length equals 12 residues. CDR1 and CDR2 from the germline V gene are SGHRS and YFSETQ. CDR3 nucleotide sequence: TGCGCCAGCAGCTTGGCAGCAGATACGCAGTATTTT. Its translation: CASSLAADTQYF.

The chain combines TRBV6-1 with TRBJ1-5, with 8 bases fitting TRBD1. The CDR3 totals 14 residues. Germline V gene data show CDR1 as MNHNS and CDR2 as SASEGT. Germline trimming cut 8 bases from V and 3 bases from J; bases unmatched to any gene: 6. CDR3 amino acids: CASSTGESNQPQHF. CDR3 in DNA: TGTGCCAGCTCGACAGGGGAGTCCAATCAGCCCCAGCATTTT.

V is TRBV27 and J is TRBJ1-5; 10 bases match TRBD1. V trimming: 2 bases; J trimming: 3 bases; junction bases outside the gene matches: 10. Germline values: CDR1 MNHEY, CDR2 SMNVEV (reference sequence). This CDR3 has 18 residues. The CDR3 region has the DNA TGTGCCAGCAGTTTACTCGGGACAGGGGAGGTCATCAATCAGCCCCAGCATTTT. It translates to CASSLLGTGEVINQPQHF.

CDR3 in DNA: TGCGCCAGCAGCTCAAGACAGCTCACAGATACGCAGTATTTT. This gives the protein CASSSRQLTDTQYF. The gene calls are TRBV5-1 and TRBJ2-3; tentatively, D is TRBD1 (5 bases). Germline CDR1 reads SGHRS; CDR2 reads YFSETQ. CDR3 size: 14 residues. Trimming shortened V by 3 bases and J by 2 bases, and 10 bases separated the two germline ends.

V gene TRBV6-5 combines with J gene TRBJ2-7; no reliable D call. The CDR3 runs 13 residues. Looked up from germline, CDR1 is MNHEY and CDR2 is SVGAGI. V was clipped by 4 bases and J by 3 bases, with 10 bases between them. The chain's CDR3 is CASSLPPDYEQYF. CDR3 in DNA: TGTGCCAGCAGTTTACCCCCAGACTACGAGCAGTACTTC.

The V call is TRBV29-1, the J call TRBJ2-1, with D possibly matching TRBD1 (6 bases). Germline loops: CDR1 SQVTM, CDR2 ANQGSEA. Trimming pared 6 bases from V and 0 bases from J, leaving 15 bases between. This CDR3 is 15 amino acids long. The CDR3 bases are TGCAGCGTACCCACAGGGCCCAGCTCCTACAATGAGCAGTTCTTC. It encodes CSVPTGPSSYNEQFF.

The rearrangement links TRBV5-1 to TRBJ2-1, with a tentative D call TRBD1 (6 bases). V lost 0 bases to trimming and J lost 0 bases, with 13 bases between them. CDR1 and CDR2 from the germline V gene are SGHRS and YFSETQ. The length of the CDR3 is 17 residues. The CDR3 DNA reads as TGCGCCAGCAGCTTGGGGGGGACATCGAGCTCCTACAATGAGCAGTTCTTC. Translation: CASSLGGTSSSYNEQFF.

As regards this clone: Germline is not matched at one junction end, which may reflect a read error. This rearrangement joins TRBV5-1 to TRBJ2-3; 8 bases agree with TRBD1. This CDR3 spans 15 amino acids. CDR1 and CDR2 from the germline V gene are SGHRS and YFSETQ. CDR3 DNA sequence: TGCGCCAGCAGCTTAGGGACAGGTGGGACAGGTACGCAGTATTTT. Its translation: CASSLGTGGTGTQYF.